The clone carrying this T cell receptor (beta chain) has a count of ten or more. RNA transcripts gave rise to amplified TCR beta CDR3 regions. HTBI primers were the set used in a first-round RT-PCR of the TCR CDR3. One entry per CDR3 protein, called by TCRdb with MiXCR from the multiplex PCR reads. The sample lists over 350,000 distinct CDR3 sequences; approximately 17% were seen once. The source of the sample is a study of T cells in Graves' hyperthyroidism and ophthalmopathy. CDR3 length: 14 amino acids. The V gene's germline CDR1 is LGHDT and CDR2 YNNKEL (reference sequence). Trimming stripped 4 bases from V and 9 bases from J, with 13 bases between.

This sequence joins TRBV3-1 and TRBJ1-6; possible D gene TRBD1, 6 bases. The TCR originated in a man between 18 and 29 years old with Graves' ophthalmopathy. Material: blood. The CDR3 sequence: CASSPPGDSSPLHF. CDR3 nucleotide sequence: TGTGCCAGCAGCCCCCCAGGGGATAGTTCACCCCTCCACTTT.